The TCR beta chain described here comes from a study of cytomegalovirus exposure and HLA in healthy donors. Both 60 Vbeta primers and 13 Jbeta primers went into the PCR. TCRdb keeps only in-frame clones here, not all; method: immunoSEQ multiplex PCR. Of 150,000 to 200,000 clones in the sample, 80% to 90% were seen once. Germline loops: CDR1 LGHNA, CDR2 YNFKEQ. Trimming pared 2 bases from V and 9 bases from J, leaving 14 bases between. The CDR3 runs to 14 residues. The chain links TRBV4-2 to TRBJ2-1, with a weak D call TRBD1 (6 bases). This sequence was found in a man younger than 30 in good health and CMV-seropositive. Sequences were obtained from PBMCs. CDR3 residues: CASSQTGMYREQFF. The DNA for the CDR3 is TGTGCCAGCAGCCAAACAGGGATGTATCGTGAGCAGTTCTTC.